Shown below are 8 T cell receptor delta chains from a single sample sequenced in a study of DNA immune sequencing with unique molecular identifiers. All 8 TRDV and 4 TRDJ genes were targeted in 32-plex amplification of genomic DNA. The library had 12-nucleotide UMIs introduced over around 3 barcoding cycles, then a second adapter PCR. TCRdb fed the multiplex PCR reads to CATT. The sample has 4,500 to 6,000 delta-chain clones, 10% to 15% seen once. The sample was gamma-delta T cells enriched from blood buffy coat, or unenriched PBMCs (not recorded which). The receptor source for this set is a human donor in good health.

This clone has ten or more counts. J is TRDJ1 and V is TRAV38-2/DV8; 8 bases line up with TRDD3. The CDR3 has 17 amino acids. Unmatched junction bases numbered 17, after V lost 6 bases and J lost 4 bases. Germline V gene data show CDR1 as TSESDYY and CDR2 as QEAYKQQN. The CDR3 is CAYIRRTGGSAGDKLIF. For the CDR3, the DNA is TGTGCTTATATTAGGAGGACTGGGGGCTCCGCCGGCGATAAACTCATCTTT.

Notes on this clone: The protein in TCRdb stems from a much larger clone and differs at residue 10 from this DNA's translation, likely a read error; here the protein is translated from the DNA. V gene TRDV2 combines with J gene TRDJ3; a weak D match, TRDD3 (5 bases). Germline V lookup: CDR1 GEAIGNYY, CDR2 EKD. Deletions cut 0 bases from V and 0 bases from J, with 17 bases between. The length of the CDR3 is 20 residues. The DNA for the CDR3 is TGTGCCTGTGACACCTTGGGGACCACGTACGGCTCCTGGGACACCCGACAGATGTTTTTC. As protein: CACDTLGTTYGSWDTRQMFF.

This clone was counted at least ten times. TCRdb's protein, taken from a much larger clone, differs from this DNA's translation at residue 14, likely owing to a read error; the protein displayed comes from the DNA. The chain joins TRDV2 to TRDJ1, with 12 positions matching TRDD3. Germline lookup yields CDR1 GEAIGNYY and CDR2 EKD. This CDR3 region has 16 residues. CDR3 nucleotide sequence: TGTGCCTGTGACAAGCTGGGGGATACGCAGGCCGATAAATTCATCTTT. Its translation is CACDKLGDTQADKFIF.

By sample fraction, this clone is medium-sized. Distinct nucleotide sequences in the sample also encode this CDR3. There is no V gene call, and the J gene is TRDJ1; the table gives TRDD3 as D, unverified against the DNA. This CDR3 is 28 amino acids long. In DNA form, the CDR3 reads TGTGCTTATAGGAGCGCGGGGGGGGGCCTAGCTTACTGGGGGATACGCGTATCAATCCTCCTTTGCACCGATAAACTCATCTTT. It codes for CAYRSAGGGLAYWGIRVSILLCTDKLIF.

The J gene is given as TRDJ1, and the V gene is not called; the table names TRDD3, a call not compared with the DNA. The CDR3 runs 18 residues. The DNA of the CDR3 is TGTGCTCTTGGGGAACTAGGTGGGGGATACGGGTACACCGATAAACTCATCTTT. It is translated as CALGELGGGYGYTDKLIF.

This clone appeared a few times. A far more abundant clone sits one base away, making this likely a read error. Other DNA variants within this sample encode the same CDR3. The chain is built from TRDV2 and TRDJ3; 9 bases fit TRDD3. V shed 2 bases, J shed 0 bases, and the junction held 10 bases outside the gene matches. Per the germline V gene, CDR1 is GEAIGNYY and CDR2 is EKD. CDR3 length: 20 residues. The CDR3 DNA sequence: TGTGCCTGTGACAAAGTACTGGGGGACACGCGCTCCTGGGACACCCGACAGATGTTTTTC. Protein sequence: CACDKVLGDTRSWDTRQMFF.

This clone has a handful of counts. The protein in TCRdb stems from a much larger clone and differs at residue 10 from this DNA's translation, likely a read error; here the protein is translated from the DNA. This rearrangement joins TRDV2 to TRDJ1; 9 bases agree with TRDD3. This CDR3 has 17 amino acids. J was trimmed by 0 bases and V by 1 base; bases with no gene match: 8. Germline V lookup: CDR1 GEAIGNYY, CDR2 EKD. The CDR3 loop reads CACDTLGDGRYTDKLIF. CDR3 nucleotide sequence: TGTGCCTGTGACACTCTGGGGGATGGAAGGTACACCGATAAACTCATCTTT.

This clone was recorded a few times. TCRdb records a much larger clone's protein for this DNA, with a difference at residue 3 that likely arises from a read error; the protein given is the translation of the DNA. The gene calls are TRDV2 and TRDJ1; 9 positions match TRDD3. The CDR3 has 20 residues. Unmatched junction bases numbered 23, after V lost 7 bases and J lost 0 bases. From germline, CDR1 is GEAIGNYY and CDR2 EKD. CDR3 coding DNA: TGTGCCTGGGATAACCTTGGTACGGGGGGATACCGTACTTACACCGATAAACTCATCTTT. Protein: CAWDNLGTGGYRTYTDKLIF.